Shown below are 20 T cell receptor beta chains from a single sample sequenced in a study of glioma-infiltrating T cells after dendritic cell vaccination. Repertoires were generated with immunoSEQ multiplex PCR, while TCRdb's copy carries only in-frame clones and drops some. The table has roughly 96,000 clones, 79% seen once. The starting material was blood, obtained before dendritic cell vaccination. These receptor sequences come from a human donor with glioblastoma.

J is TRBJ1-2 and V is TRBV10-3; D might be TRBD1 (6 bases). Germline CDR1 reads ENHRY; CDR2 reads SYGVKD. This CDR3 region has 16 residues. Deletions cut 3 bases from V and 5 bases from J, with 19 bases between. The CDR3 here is CAISDLGQKSFYGYTF. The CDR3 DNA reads TGTGCCATCAGTGATTTAGGACAGAAGAGTTTTTATGGCTACACCTTC.

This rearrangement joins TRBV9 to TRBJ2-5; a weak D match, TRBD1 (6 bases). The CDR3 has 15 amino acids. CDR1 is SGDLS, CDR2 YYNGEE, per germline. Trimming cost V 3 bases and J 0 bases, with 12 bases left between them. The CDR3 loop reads CASSAPGQHQETQYF. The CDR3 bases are TGTGCCAGCAGCGCCCCCGGACAGCACCAAGAGACCCAGTACTTC. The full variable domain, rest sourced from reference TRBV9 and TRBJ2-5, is DSGVTQTPKHLITATGQRVTLRCSPRSGDLSVYWYQQSLDQGLQFLIQYYNGEERAKGNILERFSAQQFPDLHSELNLSSLELGDSALYFCASSAPGQHQETQYFGPGTRLLVL.

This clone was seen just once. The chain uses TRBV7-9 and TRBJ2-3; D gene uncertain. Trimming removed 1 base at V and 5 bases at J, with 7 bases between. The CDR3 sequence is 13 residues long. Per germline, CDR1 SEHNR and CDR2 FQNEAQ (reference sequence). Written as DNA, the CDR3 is TGTGCCAGCAGCTTAGGCTTCAGAGATACGCAGTATTTT. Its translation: CASSLGFRDTQYF.

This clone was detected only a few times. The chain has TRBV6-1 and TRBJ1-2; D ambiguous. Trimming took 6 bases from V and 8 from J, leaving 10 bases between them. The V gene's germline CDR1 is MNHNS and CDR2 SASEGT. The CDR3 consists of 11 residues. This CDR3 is CASSRNWGYTF. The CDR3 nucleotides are TGTGCCAGCAGCCGTAACTGGGGCTACACCTTC.

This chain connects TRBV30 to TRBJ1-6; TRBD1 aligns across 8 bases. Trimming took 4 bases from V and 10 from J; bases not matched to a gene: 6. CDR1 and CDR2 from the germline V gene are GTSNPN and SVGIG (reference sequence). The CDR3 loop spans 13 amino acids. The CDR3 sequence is CAWNTGGGSPLHF. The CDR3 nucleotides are TGTGCCTGGAACACAGGGGGAGGCTCACCCCTCCACTTT.

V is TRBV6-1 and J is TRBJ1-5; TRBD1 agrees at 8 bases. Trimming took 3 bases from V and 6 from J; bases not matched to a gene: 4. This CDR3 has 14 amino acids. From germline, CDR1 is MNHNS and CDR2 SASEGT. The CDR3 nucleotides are TGTGCCAGCAGTGATTGGCAGGGGGCTCAGCCCCAGCATTTT. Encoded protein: CASSDWQGAQPQHF.

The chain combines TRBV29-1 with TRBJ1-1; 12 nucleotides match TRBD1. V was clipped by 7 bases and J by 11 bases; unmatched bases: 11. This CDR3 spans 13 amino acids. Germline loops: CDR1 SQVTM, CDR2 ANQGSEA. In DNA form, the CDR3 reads TGCAGCGGGGGGACCGGGACAGGGGGCGGCGCTTTCTTT. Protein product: CSGGTGTGGGAFF.

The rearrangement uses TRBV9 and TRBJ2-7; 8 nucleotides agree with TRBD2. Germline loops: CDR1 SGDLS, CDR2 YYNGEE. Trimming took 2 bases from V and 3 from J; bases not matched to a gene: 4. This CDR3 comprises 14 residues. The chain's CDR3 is CASSVGAGGYEQYF. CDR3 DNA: TGTGCCAGCAGCGTGGGGGCGGGGGGCTACGAGCAGTACTTC. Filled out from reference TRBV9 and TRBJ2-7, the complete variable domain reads DSGVTQTPKHLITATGQRVTLRCSPRSGDLSVYWYQQSLDQGLQFLIQYYNGEERAKGNILERFSAQQFPDLHSELNLSSLELGDSALYFCASSVGAGGYEQYFGPGTRLTVT.

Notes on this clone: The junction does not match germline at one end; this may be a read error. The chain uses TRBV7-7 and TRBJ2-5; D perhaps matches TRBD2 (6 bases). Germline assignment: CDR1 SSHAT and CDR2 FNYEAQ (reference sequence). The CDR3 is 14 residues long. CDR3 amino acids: CASSLEEGRETQYF. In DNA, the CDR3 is TGTGCTAGCAGCTTAGAGGAGGGGCGAGAGACCCAGTACTTC.

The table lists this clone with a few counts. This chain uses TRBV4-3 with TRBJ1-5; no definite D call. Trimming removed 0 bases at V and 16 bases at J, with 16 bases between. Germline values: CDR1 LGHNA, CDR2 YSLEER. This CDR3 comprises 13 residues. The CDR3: CASSQDGPGRRHF. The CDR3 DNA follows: TGCGCCAGCAGCCAAGATGGGCCCGGAAGGCGACATTTT.

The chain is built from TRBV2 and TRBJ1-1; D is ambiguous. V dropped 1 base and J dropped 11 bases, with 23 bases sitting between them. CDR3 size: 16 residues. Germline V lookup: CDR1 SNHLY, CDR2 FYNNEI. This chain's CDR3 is CASSEGSAANSFGAFF. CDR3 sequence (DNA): TGTGCCAGCAGTGAAGGTTCGGCGGCGAACTCATTTGGGGCTTTCTTT.

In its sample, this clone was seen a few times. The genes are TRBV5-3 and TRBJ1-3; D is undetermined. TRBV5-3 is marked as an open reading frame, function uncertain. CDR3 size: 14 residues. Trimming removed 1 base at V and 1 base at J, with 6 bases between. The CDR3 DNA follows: TGTGCCAGAAGCTTGTGGAGATCTGGAAACACCATATATTTT. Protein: CARSLWRSGNTIYF.

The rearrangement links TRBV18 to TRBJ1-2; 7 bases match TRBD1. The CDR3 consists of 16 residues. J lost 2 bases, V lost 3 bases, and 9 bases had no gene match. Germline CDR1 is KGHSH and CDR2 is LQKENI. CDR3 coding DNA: TGTGCCAGCTCACCCACAAGGGACAGTTGGAACTATGGCTACACCTTC. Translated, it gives CASSPTRDSWNYGYTF.

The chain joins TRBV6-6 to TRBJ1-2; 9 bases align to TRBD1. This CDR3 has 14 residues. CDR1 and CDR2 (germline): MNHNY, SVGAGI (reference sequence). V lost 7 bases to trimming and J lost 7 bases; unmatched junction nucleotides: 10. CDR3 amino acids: CASNSGTGLSGYTF. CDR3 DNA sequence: TGTGCCAGCAACTCCGGGACAGGGCTGAGTGGCTACACCTTC.

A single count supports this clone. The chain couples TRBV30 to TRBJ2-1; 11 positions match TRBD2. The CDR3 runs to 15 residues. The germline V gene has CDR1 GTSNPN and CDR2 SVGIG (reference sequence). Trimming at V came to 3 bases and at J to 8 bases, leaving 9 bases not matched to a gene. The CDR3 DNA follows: TGTGCCTGGAGGGGGTTTAGCGGGGGGGCATATGAGCAGTTCTTC. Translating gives CAWRGFSGGAYEQFF.

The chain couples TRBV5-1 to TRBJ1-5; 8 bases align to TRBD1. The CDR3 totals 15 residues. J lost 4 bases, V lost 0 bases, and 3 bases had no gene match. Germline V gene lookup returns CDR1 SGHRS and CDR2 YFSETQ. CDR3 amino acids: CASSLAGGHNQPQHF. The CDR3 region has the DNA TGCGCCAGCAGCTTGGCAGGGGGCCATAATCAGCCCCAGCATTTT. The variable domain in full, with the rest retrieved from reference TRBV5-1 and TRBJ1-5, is KAGVTQTPRYLIKTRGQQVTLSCSPISGHRSVSWYQQTPGQGLQFLFEYFSETQRNKGNFPGRFSGRQFSNSRSEMNVSTLELGDSALYLCASSLAGGHNQPQHFGDGTRLSIL.

CDR3 amino acids: CASRRDTGTDTQYF. CDR3 DNA sequence: TGTGCCAGCAGACGGGACACAGGCACAGATACGCAGTATTTT. The V and J genes are TRBV6-5 and TRBJ2-3, with D possibly being TRBD1 (6 bases). This CDR3 spans 14 amino acids. Germline V gene sequence: CDR1 MNHEY, CDR2 SVGAGI. The V end lost 6 bases, the J end lost 1 base, and 11 bases lay between the germline ends.

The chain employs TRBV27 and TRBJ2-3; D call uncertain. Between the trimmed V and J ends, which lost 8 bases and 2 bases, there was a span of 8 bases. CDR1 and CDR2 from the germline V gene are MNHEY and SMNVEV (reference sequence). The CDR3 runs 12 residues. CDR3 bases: TGTGCCAGCTTCGACTCCACAGATACGCAGTATTTT. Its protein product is CASFDSTDTQYF.

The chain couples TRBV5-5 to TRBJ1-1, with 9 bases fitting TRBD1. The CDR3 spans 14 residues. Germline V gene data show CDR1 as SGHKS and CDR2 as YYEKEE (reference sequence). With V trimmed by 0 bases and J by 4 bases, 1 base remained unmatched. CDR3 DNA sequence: TGTGCCAGCAGCTTGGACAGGGGGCGCACTGAAGCTTTCTTT. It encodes CASSLDRGRTEAFF.

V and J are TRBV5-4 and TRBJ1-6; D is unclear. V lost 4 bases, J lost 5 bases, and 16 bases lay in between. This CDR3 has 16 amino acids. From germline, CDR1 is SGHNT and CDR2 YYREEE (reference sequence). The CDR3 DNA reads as TGTGCCAGCAGCCCTAGAGATGGTGGAAATAATTCACCCCTCCACTTT. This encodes CASSPRDGGNNSPLHF.